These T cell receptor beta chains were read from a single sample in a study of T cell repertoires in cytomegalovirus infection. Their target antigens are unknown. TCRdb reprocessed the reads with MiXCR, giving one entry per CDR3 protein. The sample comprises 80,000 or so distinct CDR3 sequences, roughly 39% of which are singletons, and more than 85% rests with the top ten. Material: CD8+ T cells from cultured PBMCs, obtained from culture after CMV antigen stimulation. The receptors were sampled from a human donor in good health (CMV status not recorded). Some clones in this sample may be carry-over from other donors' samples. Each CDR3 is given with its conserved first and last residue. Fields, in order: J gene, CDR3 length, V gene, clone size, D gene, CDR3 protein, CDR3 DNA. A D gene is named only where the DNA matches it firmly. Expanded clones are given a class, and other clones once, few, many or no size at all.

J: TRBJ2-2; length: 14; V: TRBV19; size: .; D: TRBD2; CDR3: CARALAGHTGELFF; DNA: TGTGCCAGAGCCTTAGCGGGGCACACCGGGGAGCTGTTTTTT
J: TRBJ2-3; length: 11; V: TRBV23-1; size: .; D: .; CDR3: CASSAGGTQYF; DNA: TGCGCCAGCAGCGCGGGCGGTACGCAGTATTTT
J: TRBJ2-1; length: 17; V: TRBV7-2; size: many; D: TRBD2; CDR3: CASSQEVGRGRKDEQFF; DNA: TGTGCCAGCAGCCAGGAGGTGGGGCGGGGGAGGAAGGATGAGCAGTTCTTC
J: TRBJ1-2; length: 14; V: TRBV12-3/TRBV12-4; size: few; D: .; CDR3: CASSFGWPGGGYTF; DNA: TGTGCCAGCAGTTTTGGTTGGCCCGGAGGTGGCTACACCTTC
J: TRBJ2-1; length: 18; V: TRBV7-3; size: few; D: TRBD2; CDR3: CASSLVAGGASSYNEQFF; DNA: TGTGCCAGCAGCTTGGTAGCGGGGGGAGCAAGCTCCTACAATGAGCAGTTCTTC
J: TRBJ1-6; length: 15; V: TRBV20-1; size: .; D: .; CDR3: CSAPALQMRGSPLHF; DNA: TGCAGTGCGCCCGCCCTACAGATGAGGGGTTCACCCCTCCACTTT
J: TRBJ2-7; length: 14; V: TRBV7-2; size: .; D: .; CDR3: CASSWGRATYEQYF; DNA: TGTGCCAGCAGCTGGGGGAGAGCCACCTACGAGCAGTACTTC
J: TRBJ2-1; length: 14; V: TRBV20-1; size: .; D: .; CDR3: CSASSRGDYNEQFF; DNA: TGCAGTGCTAGTTCTCGCGGGGATTACAATGAGCAGTTCTTC
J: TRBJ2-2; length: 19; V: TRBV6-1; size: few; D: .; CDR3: CASSEDSETGEGNTGELFF; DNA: TGTGCCAGCAGTGAAGATTCGGAAACAGGGGAGGGAAACACCGGGGAGCTGTTTTTT
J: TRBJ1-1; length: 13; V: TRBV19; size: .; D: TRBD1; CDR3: CASSPQQGAEAFF; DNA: TGTGCCAGTAGTCCACAACAGGGGGCTGAAGCTTTCTTT
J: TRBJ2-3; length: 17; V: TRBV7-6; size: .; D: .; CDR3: CASSLVFGAEPTDTQYF; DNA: TGTGCCAGCAGCTTAGTCTTTGGAGCAGAACCCACAGATACGCAGTATTTT
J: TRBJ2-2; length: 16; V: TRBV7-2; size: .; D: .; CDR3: CASSLGWGGTTGELFF; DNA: TGTGCCAGCAGCTTAGGGTGGGGGGGCACCACCGGGGAGCTGTTTTTT
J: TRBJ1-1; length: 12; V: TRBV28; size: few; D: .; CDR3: CASSWRGSEAFF; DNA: TGTGCCAGCAGTTGGAGGGGGTCTGAAGCTTTCTTT
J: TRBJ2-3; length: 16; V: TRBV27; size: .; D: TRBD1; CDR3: CASSPTGIPSTDTQYF; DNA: TGTGCCAGCAGTCCGACAGGGATCCCTAGCACAGATACGCAGTATTTT
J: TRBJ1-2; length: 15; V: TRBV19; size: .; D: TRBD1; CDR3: CASTWTGGAGRGYTF; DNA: TGTGCCAGTACCTGGACAGGGGGCGCGGGTAGAGGCTACACCTTC
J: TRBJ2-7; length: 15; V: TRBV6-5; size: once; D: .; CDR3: CASSSSGLAPYEQYF; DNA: TGTGCCAGCAGTAGCTCGGGGCTAGCTCCCTACGAGCAGTACTTC
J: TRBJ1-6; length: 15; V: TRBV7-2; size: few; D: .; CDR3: CASSPNRAYNSPLHF; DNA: TGTGCCAGCAGCCCTAACAGGGCCTATAATTCACCCCTCCACTTT
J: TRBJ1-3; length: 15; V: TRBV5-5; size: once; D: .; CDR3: CASSTTDHSGNTIYF; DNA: TGTGCCAGCAGCACGACAGATCACTCTGGAAACACCATATATTTT
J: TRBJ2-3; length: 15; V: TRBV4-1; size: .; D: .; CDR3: CASSQELRGTDTQYF; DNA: TGCGCCAGCAGCCAGGAACTCCGGGGCACAGATACGCAGTATTTT
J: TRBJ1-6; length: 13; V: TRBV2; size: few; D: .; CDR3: CASKGPYNSPLHF; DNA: TGTGCCAGCAAGGGCCCCTATAATTCACCCCTCCACTTT
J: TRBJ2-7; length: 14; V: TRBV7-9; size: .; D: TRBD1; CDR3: CASSLAGTVSEQYF; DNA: TGTGCCAGCAGCTTAGCCGGGACAGTTTCCGAGCAGTACTTC
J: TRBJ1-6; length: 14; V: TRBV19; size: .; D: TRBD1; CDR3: CASSPRQGDSPLHF; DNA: TGTGCCAGTAGTCCTAGACAGGGGGATTCACCCCTCCACTTT
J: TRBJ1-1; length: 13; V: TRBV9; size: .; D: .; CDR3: CASSVERDTEAFF; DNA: TGTGCCAGCAGCGTAGAACGGGACACTGAAGCTTTCTTT
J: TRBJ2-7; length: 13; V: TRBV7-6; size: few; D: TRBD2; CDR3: CASSSIAGLEQYF; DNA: TGTGCCAGCAGCTCCATAGCGGGGTTAGAGCAGTACTTC
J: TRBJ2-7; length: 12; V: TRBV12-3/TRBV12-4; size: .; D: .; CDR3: CASSQETYEQYF; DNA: TGTGCCAGCAGTCAAGAGACGTACGAGCAGTACTTC
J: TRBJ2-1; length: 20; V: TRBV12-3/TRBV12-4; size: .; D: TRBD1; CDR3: CASSLQGEWDRTAYYNEQFF; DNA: TGTGCCAGCAGCCTACAGGGGGAGTGGGATCGTACGGCGTACTACAATGAGCAGTTCTTC
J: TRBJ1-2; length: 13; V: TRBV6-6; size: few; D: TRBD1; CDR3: CASSYGTDYGYTF; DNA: TGTGCCAGCAGTTATGGGACAGACTATGGCTACACCTTC
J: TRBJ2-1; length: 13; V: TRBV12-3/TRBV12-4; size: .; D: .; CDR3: CASSSGPYNEQFF; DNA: TGTGCCAGCAGTTCTGGACCCTACAATGAGCAGTTCTTC
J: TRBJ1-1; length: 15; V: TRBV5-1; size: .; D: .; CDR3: CASSLAGGLGTEAFF; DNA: TGCGCCAGCAGCTTGGCCGGGGGTTTGGGCACTGAAGCTTTCTTT
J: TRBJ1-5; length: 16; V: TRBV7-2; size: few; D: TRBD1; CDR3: CASSLAGTGNYQPQHF; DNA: TGTGCCAGCAGCTTAGCCGGGACAGGGAATTATCAGCCCCAGCATTTT
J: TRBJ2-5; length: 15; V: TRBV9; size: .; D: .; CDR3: CASSVEYSRQETQYF; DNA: TGTGCCAGCAGCGTAGAGTACAGCCGTCAAGAGACCCAGTACTTC
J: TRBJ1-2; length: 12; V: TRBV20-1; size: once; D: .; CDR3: CSARNRAYGYTF; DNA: TGCAGTGCTAGGAACAGGGCCTATGGCTACACCTTC